A selection of T cell receptor beta chains follows, all from one sample in a study of early T cells in non-severe SARS-CoV-2 infection. TCRdb reprocessed the 5' RACE reads via MiXCR and lists one record per CDR3 protein. The table records about 30,000 distinct CDR3 sequences, about 3.8% of them present only once. Sequences were obtained from whole blood. These receptors originate from an adult who was a healthcare worker with PCR-confirmed SARS-CoV-2 infection or an uninfected control (not recorded which). Both conserved end residues are part of each CDR3.

j_call | v_call | cdr3_aa
TRBJ2-7 | TRBV5-4 | CASSLFAGYEQYF
TRBJ2-7 | TRBV7-2 | CASSFGLARVYEQYF
TRBJ1-1 | TRBV19 | CATRTGRAMNTEAFF
TRBJ2-1 | TRBV4-2 | CASSQESSGGYNEQFF
TRBJ2-7 | TRBV7-3 | CASSLRSGGEYEQYF
TRBJ1-6 | TRBV7-2 | CASSRRGDPKWSNSPLHF
TRBJ1-6 | TRBV4-3 | CASSQDWRGQGNSPLHF
TRBJ2-3 | TRBV11-2 | CASSRHRDGRVTDTQYF
TRBJ2-1 | TRBV12-3/TRBV12-4 | CASSPLPGGDYNEQFF
TRBJ1-6 | TRBV27 | CASSLGGMGNSPLHF
TRBJ1-2 | TRBV18 | CASSAGQDYGYTF
TRBJ2-5 | TRBV5-4 | CASIPGGSKGETQYF
TRBJ1-2 | TRBV9 | CASSPEPTWYSAENYGYTF
TRBJ2-7 | TRBV3-1 | CASSQVQRGYEQYF
TRBJ2-5 | TRBV4-1 | CASSRDPYQETQYF
TRBJ2-2 | TRBV5-1 | CASSVSGYTGELFF
TRBJ2-3 | TRBV10-3 | CAISITSGPTDTQYF
TRBJ2-1 | TRBV7-9 | CASSSERGGNEQFF
TRBJ1-5 | TRBV30 | CAWRGDGNQPQHF
TRBJ2-2 | TRBV6-2/TRBV6-3 | CASSYAGELFF
TRBJ1-2 | TRBV6-6 | CASSYNGHYGYTF
TRBJ2-5 | TRBV3-1 | CASSHPTGTSGMIQETQYF
TRBJ1-5 | TRBV5-6 | CASSLRGPGSQPQHF
TRBJ2-4 | TRBV12-3/TRBV12-4 | CASSPTSKNIQYF
TRBJ2-5 | TRBV5-1 | CASSCLCQGETQYF
TRBJ2-2 | TRBV5-6 | CASRDWFPSGRELFF
TRBJ2-7 | TRBV7-2 | CASTPSLFSYEQYF
TRBJ2-7 | TRBV28 | CASSLPYRQGVNEQYF
TRBJ2-3 | TRBV12-3/TRBV12-4 | CASSASGIGEDTQYF
TRBJ1-4 | TRBV18 | CASSPGTGREKLFF
TRBJ1-6 | TRBV20-1 | CSARGTHSPLHF
TRBJ1-3 | TRBV27 | CASSLSGPRPGNTIYF
TRBJ2-5 | TRBV5-4 | CASSHPSSGAAETQYF
TRBJ1-2 | TRBV6-5 | CASSPGRGYGYTF
TRBJ1-2 | TRBV5-1 | CAPKEGYGYTF
TRBJ1-1 | TRBV9 | CASSPRGVEVTEAFF
TRBJ2-3 | TRBV28 | CASSPLGLAGGEDTQYF
TRBJ2-7 | TRBV9 | CASSAHRQGNYEQYF